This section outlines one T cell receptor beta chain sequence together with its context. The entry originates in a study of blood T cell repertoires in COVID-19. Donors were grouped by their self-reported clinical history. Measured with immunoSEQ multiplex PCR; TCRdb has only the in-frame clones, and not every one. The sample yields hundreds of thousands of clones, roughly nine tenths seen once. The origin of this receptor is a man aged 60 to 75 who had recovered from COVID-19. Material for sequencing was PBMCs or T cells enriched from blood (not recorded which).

The CDR3 spells CATSGPLVDYGYTF. The CDR3 DNA is TGTGCCACCAGTGGTCCCCTAGTTGACTATGGCTACACCTTC. This sequence joins TRBV24-1 and TRBJ1-2; D remains unclear. The germline V gene encodes CDR1 KGHDR and CDR2 SFDVKD. V was clipped by 5 bases and J by 3 bases, with 12 bases between them. The CDR3 sequence is 14 residues long.